This TCR beta chain was profiled in a study of type 1 regulatory T cells. The wider study: T-allo10 is an in vitro-generated, Tr1-enriched CD4 T cell product specific for alloantigen. Study conclusions and caveats: Compared with non-Tr1 cells, Tr1 cells showed a narrower TCR repertoire.

A remark on this clonotype: The antigen remains unidentified.

The V and J ends lost 5 bases and 0 bases, in that order; junction bases with no gene match: 7. This CDR3 is built from 19 residues. Germline values: CDR1 SEHNR, CDR2 FQNEAQ (reference sequence). Via MiXCR, TCRdb re-called the reads, giving one row per CDR3 protein. The table records about 62,000 distinct CDR3 sequences, 55% to 65% of them present only once. V is TRBV7-9 and J is TRBJ2-2; TRBD2 aligns across 15 bases. The receptor was isolated from a human donor in good health. Sample: cultured non-Tr1 T cells, either the whole culture or a sorted T cell fraction (not recorded which). The CDR3 spells CASSPRGLAGGTNTGELFF. For the CDR3, the DNA is TGTGCCAGCAGCCCAAGGGGACTAGCGGGAGGAACGAACACCGGGGAGCTGTTTTTT.